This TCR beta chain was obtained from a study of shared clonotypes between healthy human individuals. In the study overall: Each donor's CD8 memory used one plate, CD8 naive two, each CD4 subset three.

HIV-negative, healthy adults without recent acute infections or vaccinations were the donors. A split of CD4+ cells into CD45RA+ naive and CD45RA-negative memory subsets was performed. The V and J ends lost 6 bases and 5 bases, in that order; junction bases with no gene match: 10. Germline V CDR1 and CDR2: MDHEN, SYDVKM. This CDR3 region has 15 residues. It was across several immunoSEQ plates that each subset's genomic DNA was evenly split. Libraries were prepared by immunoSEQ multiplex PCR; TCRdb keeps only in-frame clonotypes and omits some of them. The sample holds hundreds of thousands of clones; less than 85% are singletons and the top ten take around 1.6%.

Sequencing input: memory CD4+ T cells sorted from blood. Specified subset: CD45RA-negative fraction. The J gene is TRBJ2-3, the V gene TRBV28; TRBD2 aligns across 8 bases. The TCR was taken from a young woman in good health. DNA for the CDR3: TGTGCCAGCAGCCTTCAAAGCGGGAGAAAAGATACGCAGTATTTT. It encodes CASSLQSGRKDTQYF.